This T cell receptor beta chain was obtained from a study of T-cell reconstitution after alpha-beta-depleted transplantation in children. Study-wide results and limits: Several patients had high TCRbeta diversity at day 60; it came from surviving recipient T cells and thymic progenitors. A year post-transplant, T-cell counts and diversity derived mostly from newly produced T cells. In patients about two months after transplant, alpha-beta T cells reportedly arose from several hundred expanded graft clones.

At least ten counts were recorded for this clonotype. The antigen is undetermined. The CDR3 is 16 residues long. V was clipped by 5 bases and J by 7 bases, with 21 bases between them. CDR1 is LNHNV and CDR2 is YYDKDF in the germline V gene (reference sequence). Molecular barcoding with unique molecular identifiers was used for the TCRbeta library. MiXCR, applied by TCRdb to the PCR reads, yields one record per CDR3 protein. This sample has roughly 180,000 distinct CDR3 sequences, with around 10% found just once. V is TRBV15 and J is TRBJ1-5; a possible D gene is TRBD1 (6 bases). The specimen comprised PBMCs, sampled before TCRalphabeta/CD19-depleted stem cell transplant. The clonotype was recovered from a boy aged 2 to 9 with acute myeloid leukemia, due to receive a stem cell transplant. The CDR3 sequence is CATSRTDGDTTQPQHF. Here the CDR3 DNA reads TGTGCCACCAGCCGAACCGACGGGGACACAACACAGCCCCAGCATTTT.